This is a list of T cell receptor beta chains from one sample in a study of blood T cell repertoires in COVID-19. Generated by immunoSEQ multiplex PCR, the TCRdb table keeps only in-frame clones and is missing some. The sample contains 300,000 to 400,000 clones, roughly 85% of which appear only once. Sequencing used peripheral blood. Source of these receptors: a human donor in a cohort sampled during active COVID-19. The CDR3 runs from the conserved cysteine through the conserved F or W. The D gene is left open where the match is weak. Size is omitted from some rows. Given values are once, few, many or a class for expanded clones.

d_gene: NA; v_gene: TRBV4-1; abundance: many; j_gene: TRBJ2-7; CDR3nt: TGCGCCAGCAGCCAAGGGGGGCTGGGGTCGGGCGAGCAGTACTTC; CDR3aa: CASSQGGLGSGEQYF
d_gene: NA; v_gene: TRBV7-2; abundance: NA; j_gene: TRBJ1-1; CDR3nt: TGTGCCAGCAGCTCAACAGGGCCTAGTAGTTCTGCTTTCTTT; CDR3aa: CASSSTGPSSSAFF
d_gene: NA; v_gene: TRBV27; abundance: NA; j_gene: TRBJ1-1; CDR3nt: TGTGCCAGCAGTTTATTCCGGGGGAACACTGAAGCTTTCTTT; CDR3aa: CASSLFRGNTEAFF
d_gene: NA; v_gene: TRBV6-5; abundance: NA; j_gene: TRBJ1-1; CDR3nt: TGTGCCAGCACCAAGGGGTTCGAAGCTTTCTTT; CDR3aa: CASTKGFEAFF
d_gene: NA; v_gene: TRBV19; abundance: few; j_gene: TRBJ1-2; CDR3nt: TGTGCCAGTAGTCCCCTCGCGGGGGGGCAAAGTGGCTACACCTTC; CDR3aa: CASSPLAGGQSGYTF
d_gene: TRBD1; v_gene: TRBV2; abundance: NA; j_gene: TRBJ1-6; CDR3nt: TGTGCCAGCAGTGAATTGTCGGGACAGGTTAATTCACCCCTCCACTTT; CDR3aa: CASSELSGQVNSPLHF
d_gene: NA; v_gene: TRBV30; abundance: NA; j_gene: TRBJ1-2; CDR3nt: TGTGCCTGGGGTAACAACAACTATGGCTACACCTTC; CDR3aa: CAWGNNNYGYTF
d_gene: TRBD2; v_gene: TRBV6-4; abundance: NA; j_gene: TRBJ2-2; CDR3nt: TGTGCCAGCAGTCCCGGACTAGCGGCGAACACCGGGGAGCTGTTTTTT; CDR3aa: CASSPGLAANTGELFF
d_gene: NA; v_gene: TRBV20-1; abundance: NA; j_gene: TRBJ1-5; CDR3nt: TGCAGTGCTAGTGATGCGGGAAAAGGCAATCAGCCCCAGCATTTT; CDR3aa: CSASDAGKGNQPQHF
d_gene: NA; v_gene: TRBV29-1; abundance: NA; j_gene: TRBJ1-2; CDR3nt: TGCAGCGTCCCCACAGAAGGCAACTCCCTTGGATCCTATGGCTACACCTTC; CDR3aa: CSVPTEGNSLGSYGYTF
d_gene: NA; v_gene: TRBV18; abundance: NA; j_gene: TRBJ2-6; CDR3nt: TGTGCCAGCTCACCAACGAAGGGGGCTGGGGCCAACGTCCTGACTTTC; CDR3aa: CASSPTKGAGANVLTF
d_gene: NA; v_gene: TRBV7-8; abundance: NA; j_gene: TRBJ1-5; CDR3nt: TGTGCCAGCAGCACCCGGGAGATGGAGATAGGACAGCCCCAGCATTTT; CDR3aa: CASSTREMEIGQPQHF
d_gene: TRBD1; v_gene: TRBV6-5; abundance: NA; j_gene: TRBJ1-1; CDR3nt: TGTGCCAGCAGATTAACAGGGGGGAACACTGAAGCTTTCTTT; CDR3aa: CASRLTGGNTEAFF
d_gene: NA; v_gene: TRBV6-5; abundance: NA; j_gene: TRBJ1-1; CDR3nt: TGTGCCAGCAGTCAGGGCGGGGGCAGGCGGGCTTTCTTT; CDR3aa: CASSQGGGRRAFF
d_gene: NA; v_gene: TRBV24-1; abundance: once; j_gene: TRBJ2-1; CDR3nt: TGTGCCACCAGTGATCCCATTAGAAACAGGAATGAGCAGTTCTTC; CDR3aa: CATSDPIRNRNEQFF
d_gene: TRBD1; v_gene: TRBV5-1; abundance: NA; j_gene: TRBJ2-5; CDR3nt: TGCGCCAGCAGCTTCGGGTGGGGGACAGCAGAGACCCAGTACTTC; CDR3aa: CASSFGWGTAETQYF
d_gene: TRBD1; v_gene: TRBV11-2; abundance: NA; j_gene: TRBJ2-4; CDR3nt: TGTGCCAGCAGCTTAGGCTTCGACAGGGGGCCTGTAAACATTCAGTACTTC; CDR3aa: CASSLGFDRGPVNIQYF
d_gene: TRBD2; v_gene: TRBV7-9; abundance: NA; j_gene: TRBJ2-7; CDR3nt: TGTGCCAGCAGCTTAATAGCGGGGGCAAGGAGCTCCTACGAGCAGTACTTC; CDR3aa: CASSLIAGARSSYEQYF
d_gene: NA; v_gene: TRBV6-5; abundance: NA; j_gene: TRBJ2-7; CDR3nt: TGTGCCAGCAGGGGGACTTTTAGCTCCTACGAGCAGTACTTC; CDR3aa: CASRGTFSSYEQYF
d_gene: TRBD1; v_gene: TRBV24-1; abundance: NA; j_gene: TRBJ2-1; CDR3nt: TGTGCCACCAGTGATCATCGACAGGGGATACGGGGTGAGCAGTTCTTC; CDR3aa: CATSDHRQGIRGEQFF
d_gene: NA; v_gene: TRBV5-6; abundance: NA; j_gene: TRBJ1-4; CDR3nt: TGTGCCAGCAGCCCGACTAATTCTAATGAAAAACTGTTTTTT; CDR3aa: CASSPTNSNEKLFF
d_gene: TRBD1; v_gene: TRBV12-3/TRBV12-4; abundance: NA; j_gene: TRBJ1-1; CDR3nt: TGTGCCACCCAGGACAGGGGGCGAGAAGCTTTCTTT; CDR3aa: CATQDRGREAFF
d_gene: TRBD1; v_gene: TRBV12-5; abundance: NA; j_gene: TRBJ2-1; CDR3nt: TGTGCTAGTGGTTTGATGGGCACAGGGACAGGGGAGTTCTTC; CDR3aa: CASGLMGTGTGEFF
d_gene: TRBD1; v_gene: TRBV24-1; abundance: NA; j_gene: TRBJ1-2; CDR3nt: TGTGCCACCAGTGATCGAGACAGGGAAGGGAACTATGGCTACACCTTC; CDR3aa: CATSDRDREGNYGYTF
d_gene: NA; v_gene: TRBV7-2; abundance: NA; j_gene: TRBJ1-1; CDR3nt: TGTGCCAGCAGCCCGCCCGGGGTACCCACTGAAGCTTTCTTT; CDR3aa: CASSPPGVPTEAFF
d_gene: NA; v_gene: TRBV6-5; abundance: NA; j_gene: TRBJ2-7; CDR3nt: TGTGCCAGCAATCAGGTTGGGGCGCAGGGCTACGAGCAGTACTTC; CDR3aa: CASNQVGAQGYEQYF
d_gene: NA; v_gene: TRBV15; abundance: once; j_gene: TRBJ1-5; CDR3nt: TGTGCCACCAGCAGAGATCTATTTCCTGGCAATCAGCCCCAGCATTTT; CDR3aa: CATSRDLFPGNQPQHF
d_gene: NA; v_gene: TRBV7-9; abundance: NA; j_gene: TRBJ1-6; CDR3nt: TGTGCCAGCAGCTTACAGGGTGTCGGTAATTCACCCCTCCACTTT; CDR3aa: CASSLQGVGNSPLHF
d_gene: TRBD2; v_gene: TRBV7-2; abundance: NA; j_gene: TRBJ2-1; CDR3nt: TGTGCCAGCAGCTTTGGACTAGCGGGGGGGGAGCAGTTCTTC; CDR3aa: CASSFGLAGGEQFF
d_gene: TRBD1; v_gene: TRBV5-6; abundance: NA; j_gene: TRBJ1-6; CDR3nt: TGTGCCAGCAGCGTAGTGGGACAGGGATATTCACCCCTCCACTTT; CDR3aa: CASSVVGQGYSPLHF
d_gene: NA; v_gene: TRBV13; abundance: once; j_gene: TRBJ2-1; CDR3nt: TGTGCCAGCAGCCCAACGAAACTAGTCTCCTACAATGAGCAGTTCTTC; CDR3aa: CASSPTKLVSYNEQFF
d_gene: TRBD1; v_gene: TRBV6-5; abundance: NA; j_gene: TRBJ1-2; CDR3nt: TGTGCCAGCAGTTACGTGGAGGGACAGTTGGGAGGCTACACCTTC; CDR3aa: CASSYVEGQLGGYTF
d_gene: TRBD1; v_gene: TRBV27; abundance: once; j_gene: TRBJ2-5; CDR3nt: TGTGCCAGCAGCCTACACCGGGACAGGGTCCAAGAGACCCAGTACTTC; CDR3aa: CASSLHRDRVQETQYF
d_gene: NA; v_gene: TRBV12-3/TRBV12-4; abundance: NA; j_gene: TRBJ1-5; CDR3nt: TGTGCCAGCAGGCCAACGGGTCAGCCCCAGCATTTT; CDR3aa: CASRPTGQPQHF
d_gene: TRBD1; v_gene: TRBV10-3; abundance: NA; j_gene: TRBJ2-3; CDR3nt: TGTGTCACAGGGGGCAGGACAGATACGCAGTATTTT; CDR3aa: CVTGGRTDTQYF
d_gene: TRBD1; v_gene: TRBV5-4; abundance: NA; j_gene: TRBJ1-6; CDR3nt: TGTGCCAGCAAAAGTTTAGGGACAGCATATTCACCCCTCCACTTT; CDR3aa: CASKSLGTAYSPLHF
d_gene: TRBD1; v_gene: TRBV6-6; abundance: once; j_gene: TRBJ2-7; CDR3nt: TGTGCCAGCAGCCAAAAGGACAGGGGAAGGCCCTACGAGCAGTACTTC; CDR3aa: CASSQKDRGRPYEQYF
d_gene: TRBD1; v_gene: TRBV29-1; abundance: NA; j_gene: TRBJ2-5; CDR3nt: TGCAGCGTTGGGCCGGGACAGCAAGAGACCCAGTACTTC; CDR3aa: CSVGPGQQETQYF
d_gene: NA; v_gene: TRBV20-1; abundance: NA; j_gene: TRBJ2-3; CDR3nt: TGCAGTGCTAGAGCGAGAGATACGCAGTATTTT; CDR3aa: CSARARDTQYF
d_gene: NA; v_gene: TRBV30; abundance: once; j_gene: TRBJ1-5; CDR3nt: TGTGCCTGGACTACAGGATCCGGACAGCCCCAGCATTTT; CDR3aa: CAWTTGSGQPQHF
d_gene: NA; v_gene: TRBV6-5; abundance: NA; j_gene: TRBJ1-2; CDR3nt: TGTGCCAGCAGTTACAACGCCGGGGGATTCTATGGCTACACCTTC; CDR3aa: CASSYNAGGFYGYTF
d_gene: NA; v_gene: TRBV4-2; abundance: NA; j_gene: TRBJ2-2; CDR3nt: TGTGCCAGCAGCCGCCGAACGGGGGCCGGGGAGCTGTTTTTT; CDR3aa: CASSRRTGAGELFF
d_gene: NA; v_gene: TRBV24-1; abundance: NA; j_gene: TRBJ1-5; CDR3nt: TGTGCCACCAGTACAGGGTCGAGCAATCAGCCCCAGCATTTT; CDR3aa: CATSTGSSNQPQHF
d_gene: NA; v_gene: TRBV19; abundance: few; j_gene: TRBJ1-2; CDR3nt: TGTGCCAGTAGTTTGGGCAGGGGTAAGAACTATGGCTACACCTTC; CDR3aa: CASSLGRGKNYGYTF
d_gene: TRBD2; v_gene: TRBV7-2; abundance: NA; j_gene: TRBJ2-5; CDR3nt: TGTGCATGGCGGGGGGAAGAAGAGACCCAGTACTTC; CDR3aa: CAWRGEEETQYF
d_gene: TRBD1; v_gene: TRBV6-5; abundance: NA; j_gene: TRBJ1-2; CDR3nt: TGTGCCAGCAAAATCAGGGGGCCCTATGGCTACACCTTC; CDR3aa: CASKIRGPYGYTF
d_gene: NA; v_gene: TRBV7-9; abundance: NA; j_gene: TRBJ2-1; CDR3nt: TGTGCCAGCAGCTCCCCTATTAACTCCTACAATGAGCAGTTCTTC; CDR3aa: CASSSPINSYNEQFF
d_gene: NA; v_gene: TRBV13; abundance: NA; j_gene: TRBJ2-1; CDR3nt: TGTGCCAGCAGCTTCCGGGACAATGAGCAGTTCTTC; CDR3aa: CASSFRDNEQFF
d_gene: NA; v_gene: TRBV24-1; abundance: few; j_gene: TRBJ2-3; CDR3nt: TGTGCCACCAGTGATCCTGGGCCTAGCACAGATACGCAGTATTTT; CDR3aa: CATSDPGPSTDTQYF
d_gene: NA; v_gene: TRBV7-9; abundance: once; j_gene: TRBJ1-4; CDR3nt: TGTGCCAGCAGCTTAGGTCAGGGGACTGAAAAACTGTTTTTT; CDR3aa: CASSLGQGTEKLFF
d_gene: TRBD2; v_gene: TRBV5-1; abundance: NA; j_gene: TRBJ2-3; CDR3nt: TGCGCCAGCAGCTTGTATGCGGGGGACACAGATACGCAGTATTTT; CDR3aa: CASSLYAGDTDTQYF
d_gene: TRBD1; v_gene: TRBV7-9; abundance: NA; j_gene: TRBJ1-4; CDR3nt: TGTGCCAGCAGCCCGGGGACAGGGAATGAAAAACTGTTTTTT; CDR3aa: CASSPGTGNEKLFF
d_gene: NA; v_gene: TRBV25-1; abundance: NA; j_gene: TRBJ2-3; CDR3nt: TGTGCCAGCAGTGAATATTTGGACAGACATGCAGATACGCAGTATTTT; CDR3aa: CASSEYLDRHADTQYF
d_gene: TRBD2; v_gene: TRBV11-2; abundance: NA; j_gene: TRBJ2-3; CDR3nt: TGTGCCAGCAGCCCTGGACTAGCGGGCACAGATACGCAGTATTTT; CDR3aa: CASSPGLAGTDTQYF